These 25 T cell receptor beta chains were sequenced from one sample in a study of CD8 T cells in Susac syndrome. RNA, at 0.5 to 1 ug, was reverse transcribed with random hexamers. TCRdb fed the immunoSEQ multiplex PCR reads into MiXCR, producing one record per CDR3 protein. The data contain a few hundred thousand distinct CDR3 sequences, about 90% of them seen just once; the ten biggest clones take up about 0.15%. The sequenced sample was CD8+ T cells from PBMCs. The receptors were gathered from a human donor with multiple sclerosis.

The V call is TRBV9, the J call TRBJ1-1, with D maybe TRBD1 (5 bases). The length of the CDR3 is 14 residues. CDR1 and CDR2 from the germline V gene are SGDLS and YYNGEE. Trimming removed 0 bases at V and 1 base at J, with 7 bases between. CDR3 region: CASSVAGQNTEAFF. The CDR3 bases are TGTGCCAGCAGCGTAGCAGGGCAGAACACTGAAGCTTTCTTT.

The CDR3 reads CASSHGGPSYEQYF. CDR3 nucleotide sequence: TGCGCCAGCAGCCACGGGGGGCCGTCCTACGAGCAGTACTTC. The rearrangement links TRBV4-1 to TRBJ2-7; D is perhaps TRBD2 (7 bases). Trimming took off 3 bases at V and 1 base at J, with 10 bases between the two ends. The CDR3 is 14 amino acids. CDR1 MGHRA and CDR2 YSYEKL come from the germline V gene.

This clonotype was recorded only once. This chain connects TRBV11-1 to TRBJ1-1, with D unresolved. The CDR3 contains 12 residues. Trimming took 8 bases from V and 8 from J, leaving 15 bases between them. Germline lookup yields CDR1 SGHAT and CDR2 FQDESV (reference sequence). This chain's CDR3 is CASANSLAEAFF. The CDR3 DNA sequence: TGTGCCAGCGCGAATAGTTTGGCCGAAGCTTTCTTT.

This rearrangement joins TRBV10-3 to TRBJ2-7; 7 positions match TRBD2. There are 13 residues in the CDR3. The V gene end was trimmed by 8 bases and the J gene end by 3 bases; junction bases not matched to a gene: 7. Germline V gives CDR1 ENHRY, CDR2 SYGVKD. CDR3: CAIAGEGHYEQYF. The CDR3 DNA reads TGTGCCATCGCGGGGGAGGGTCACTACGAGCAGTACTTC.

The chain employs TRBV29-1 and TRBJ2-1; TRBD2 agrees at 14 bases. This CDR3 has 15 amino acids. Looked up from germline, CDR1 is SQVTM and CDR2 is ANQGSEA. Losses at the gene ends were 4 bases for V and 8 bases for J; bases not matched to a gene: 7. The CDR3 nucleotides are TGCAGCGTTGTAACCGGGACTAGCGGGGGCGATGAGCAGTTCTTC. Its protein product is CSVVTGTSGGDEQFF.

This clonotype was observed a handful of times. The chain joins TRBV12-3 or TRBV12-4 to TRBJ2-7; 11 bases are a match to TRBD1. V was clipped by 4 bases and J by 2 bases; unmatched bases: 7. The CDR3 consists of 16 residues. CDR3 sequence: CASSSFGQGAPYEQYF. The CDR3 nucleotides are TGTGCCAGCAGTTCCTTCGGACAGGGGGCTCCCTACGAGCAGTACTTC.

The chain joins TRBV13 to TRBJ2-1, with 15 bases fitting TRBD2. From germline, CDR1 is PRHDT and CDR2 FYEKMQ (reference sequence). V lost 5 bases to trimming and J lost 6 bases; unmatched junction nucleotides: 8. The CDR3 is made up of 17 amino acids. In DNA form, the CDR3 reads TGTGCCAGCAGCCTCGGACTAGCGGGAGGGCCCCTCAATGAGCAGTTCTTC. Encoded protein: CASSLGLAGGPLNEQFF.

The rearrangement uses TRBV7-6 and TRBJ2-5; tentatively, D is TRBD1 or TRBD2 (5 bases each). Trimming pared 1 base from V and 9 bases from J, leaving 15 bases between. CDR3 length equals 14 residues. CDR1 and CDR2 from the germline V gene are SGHVS and FNYEAQ. CDR3 in DNA: TGTGCCAGCAGCTTAGGGGGGACGCCTGAGGCCCAGTACTTC. Its protein is CASSLGGTPEAQYF.

This clonotype was seen just once. The chain is built from TRBV4-1 and TRBJ2-3, with D unresolved. Looked up from germline, CDR1 is MGHRA and CDR2 is YSYEKL. The CDR3 has 16 amino acids. Trimming took 3 bases from V and 3 from J, leaving 16 bases between them. CDR3 nucleotides: TGCGCCAGCAGCCATCCCCTCGGGTCCGGTACAGATACGCAGTATTTT. Translating gives CASSHPLGSGTDTQYF.

The chain links TRBV24-1 to TRBJ2-1, with D perhaps matching TRBD2 (6 bases). Germline lookup yields CDR1 KGHDR and CDR2 SFDVKD. V lost 1 base, J lost 5 bases, and 8 bases lay in between. The CDR3 runs 14 residues. CDR3 sequence reads: CATSDLGGDNEQFF. The CDR3 coding sequence is TGTGCCACCAGTGATTTAGGAGGGGACAATGAGCAGTTCTTC.

The chain is built from TRBV15 and TRBJ2-1; possible D gene TRBD2, 5 bases. Trimming removed 5 bases from V and 3 bases from J, with 8 bases in between. The CDR3 sequence is 13 residues long. CDR1 is LNHNV, CDR2 YYDKDF, per germline (reference sequence). The CDR3 loop is CATSGRVYNEQFF. The CDR3 coding sequence is TGTGCCACCAGCGGGCGGGTCTACAATGAGCAGTTCTTC.

The chain links TRBV7-3 to TRBJ2-6; D remains unclear. V was shortened by 5 bases and J by 7 bases, with 9 bases between the two germline ends. The CDR3 has 13 residues. Per germline, CDR1 SGHTA and CDR2 FQGTGA. The CDR3 DNA reads TGTGCCAGCAGCAGGGCCCAAGCCAACGTCCTGACTTTC. Amino acids: CASSRAQANVLTF.

The chain combines TRBV29-1 with TRBJ1-4, with D possibly being TRBD1 (6 bases). V gave up 6 bases and J gave up 2 bases, with 13 bases separating them. Germline V CDR1 and CDR2: SQVTM, ANQGSEA. The CDR3 extends over 14 amino acids. CDR3 DNA sequence: TGCAGCGTGCCCCAGGGGATGACTAATGAAAAACTGTTTTTT. Translated: CSVPQGMTNEKLFF.

The chain uses TRBV12-3 or TRBV12-4 and TRBJ2-1; tentatively, D is TRBD2 (6 bases). V was pared by 6 bases and J by 7 bases, with 13 bases between. The CDR3 totals 13 residues. The CDR3 DNA sequence: TGTGCCAGCAGCCCGGGGGTTTGGAATGAGCAGTTCTTC. It codes for CASSPGVWNEQFF.

The chain employs TRBV4-3 and TRBJ2-1; the match to TRBD2 covers 7 bases. The CDR3 sequence is 16 residues long. Germline V gene data show CDR1 as LGHNA and CDR2 as YSLEER. Germline trimming cut 0 bases from V and 1 base from J; bases unmatched to any gene: 3. The DNA of the CDR3 is TGCGCCAGCAGCCAAGACACTAGCGCTTCCTACAATGAGCAGTTCTTC. This sequence encodes CASSQDTSASYNEQFF.

The chain joins TRBV27 to TRBJ2-3; tentatively, D is TRBD1 (5 bases). The CDR3 is 12 residues long. V gave up 8 bases and J gave up 4 bases, with 10 bases separating them. The germline gives CDR1 MNHEY, CDR2 SMNVEV (reference sequence). The CDR3 region is CASGRVSDTQYF. The CDR3 bases are TGTGCCAGCGGCAGGGTTTCAGATACGCAGTATTTT.

The V gene is TRBV7-9, the J gene TRBJ1-1; 7 bases match TRBD1. Germline CDR1 and CDR2: SEHNR and FQNEAQ (reference sequence). This CDR3 comprises 13 residues. V shed 8 bases and J 4 bases; nucleotides not matched to a gene: 7. CDR3 in DNA: TGTGCCAGCGGGGACTACAGGGGCACTGAAGCTTTCTTT. Amino acid sequence: CASGDYRGTEAFF.

As DNA, the CDR3 is TGTGCCAGCAGCCCTATAGAAGGGACAGGGGGCGCGACCTACGAGCAGTACTTC. It translates to CASSPIEGTGGATYEQYF. This chain connects TRBV7-8 to TRBJ2-7; 12 bases match TRBD1. This CDR3 spans 18 amino acids. The V and J ends lost 5 bases and 2 bases, in that order; junction bases with no gene match: 13. Germline V gene sequence: CDR1 SGHVS, CDR2 FQNEAQ.

The genes are TRBV29-1 and TRBJ2-7, with D perhaps TRBD1 or TRBD2 (5 bases each). Germline CDR1 reads SQVTM; CDR2 reads ANQGSEA. CDR3 length: 13 amino acids. V lost 5 bases and J 2 bases, leaving 13 bases between the germline ends. The CDR3 bases are TGCAGCGTTTTGGGGACGTCGGCCTACGAGCAGTACTTC. Its translation: CSVLGTSAYEQYF.

The chain joins TRBV5-6 to TRBJ1-5; unclear D gene. The CDR3 is 14 amino acids. Trimming shortened V by 0 bases and J by 5 bases, and 9 bases separated the two germline ends. The germline gives CDR1 SGHDT, CDR2 YYEEEE. CDR3 in amino acids: CASSLGADDQPQHF. The CDR3 DNA reads TGTGCCAGCAGCTTGGGGGCAGACGATCAGCCCCAGCATTTT.

CDR3 sequence reads: CASSLDQTGGNEKLFF. The CDR3 DNA sequence: TGTGCCAGCAGCTTAGACCAGACAGGTGGAAATGAAAAACTGTTTTTT. The V and J genes are TRBV13 and TRBJ1-4, with TRBD1 as a possible D gene (6 bases). Germline-derived CDR1 and CDR2 are PRHDT and FYEKMQ (reference sequence). The CDR3 consists of 16 residues. Trimming cost V 1 base and J 5 bases, with 14 bases left between them.

The CDR3 nucleotides are TGCAGTGCTGTGGACTTCCGGGGGTACTACGAGCAGTACTTC. Protein product: CSAVDFRGYYEQYF. The rearrangement uses TRBV20-1 and TRBJ2-7; D is perhaps TRBD2 (6 bases). From germline, CDR1 is DFQATT and CDR2 SNEGSKA (reference sequence). V lost 5 bases and J 3 bases, leaving 17 bases between the germline ends. This CDR3 spans 14 amino acids.

The gene calls are TRBV19 and TRBJ2-2, with 7 bases fitting TRBD1. This CDR3 is built from 15 residues. Germline CDR1 is LNHDA and CDR2 is SQIVND (reference sequence). Trimming at V came to 5 bases and at J to 7 bases, leaving 10 bases not matched to a gene. The CDR3 region has the DNA TGTGCCAGTAGTCTACCAGGACAGGATGTCGGGGAGCTGTTTTTT. Encoded protein: CASSLPGQDVGELFF.

The chain's CDR3 is CASSLGGGAGSEQFF. The CDR3 nucleotides read TGTGCCAGCAGCTTGGGAGGGGGCGCCGGAAGTGAGCAGTTCTTC. The genes are TRBV5-4 and TRBJ2-1; 7 bases map to TRBD1. V dropped 0 bases and J dropped 9; count of bases not matched to a gene: 9. This CDR3 spans 15 amino acids. Germline CDR1 is SGHNT and CDR2 is YYREEE (reference sequence).

This clonotype came up once. The V gene is TRBV29-1, the J gene TRBJ2-7; 14 bases are a match to TRBD2. The CDR3 is 14 residues long. V dropped 4 bases and J dropped 2; count of bases not matched to a gene: 1. Germline assignment: CDR1 SQVTM and CDR2 ANQGSEA. The CDR3, as DNA: TGCAGCGTTGGGGGACTAGCGGGAGCCTACGAGCAGTACTTC. It specifies CSVGGLAGAYEQYF.